Included here is one TCR beta chain sequence, with context. The data were obtained in a study of T cell changes during pregnancy in multiple sclerosis. Here immunoSEQ multiplex PCR was the method, and the copy in TCRdb shows in-frame clones only, minus some. The sample holds fewer than 50,000 clones, under 90% seen once. Per germline, CDR1 LGHNT and CDR2 FRNRAP. The CDR3 length is 12 residues. The source is a female donor in good health, enrolled as a control in a pregnancy study. The chain links TRBV12-5 to TRBJ2-5; 7 bases fit TRBD2. The material sequenced was peripheral blood, taken in the second trimester of pregnancy. The DNA of the CDR3 is TGTGTCTCAAGCGGGATGGAAGAGACCCAGTACTTC. Encoded protein: CVSSGMEETQYF.